Each of the 23 T cell receptor beta chains below was sequenced from the same sample in a study of cytomegalovirus exposure and HLA in healthy donors. PCR involved 60 Vbeta and 13 Jbeta primers. The repertoire was sequenced with immunoSEQ multiplex PCR; TCRdb's copy has only in-frame clones and lacks some. Its table records approximately 58,000 clones. The sample comprised PBMCs. The receptors derive from a man aged 18 to 30 in good health and CMV-seropositive.

This sequence joins TRBV9 and TRBJ2-1, with D tentatively TRBD2 (5 bases). There are 13 residues in the CDR3. From germline, CDR1 is SGDLS and CDR2 YYNGEE. Trimming cost V 1 base and J 7 bases, with 9 bases left between them. CDR3 residues: CASSVSAVNEQFF. The DNA of the CDR3 is TGTGCCAGCAGCGTATCAGCGGTGAATGAGCAGTTCTTC.

The chain has TRBV6-5 and TRBJ2-7; D gene uncertain. Germline loops: CDR1 MNHEY, CDR2 SVGAGI. This CDR3 is 13 amino acids long. Deletions cut 5 bases from V and 0 bases from J, with 8 bases between. CDR3 bases: TGTGCCAGCAGTGCCTACAGCTCCTACGAGCAGTACTTC. It is translated as CASSAYSSYEQYF.

CDR3 in amino acids: CASSVGALAGDHEQYF. CDR3 DNA: TGCGCCAGCAGCGTGGGCGCACTAGCGGGAGACCACGAGCAGTACTTC. The rearrangement joins TRBV5-1 to TRBJ2-7; 11 bases agree with TRBD2. Per germline, CDR1 SGHRS and CDR2 YFSETQ. CDR3 length equals 16 residues. With V trimmed by 4 bases and J by 5 bases, 11 bases remained unmatched.

The chain combines TRBV6-4 with TRBJ2-3, with 7 bases that match TRBD2. Germline CDR1 and CDR2: MRHNA and SNTAGT. After removal of 0 bases from V and 2 bases from J, the junction contained 5 bases not matched to a gene. There are 16 residues in the CDR3. CDR3: CASSDSVGGPTDTQYF. The DNA for the CDR3 is TGTGCCAGCAGTGACTCTGTGGGAGGGCCCACAGATACGCAGTATTTT.

The chain is built from TRBV10-3 and TRBJ2-7, with D perhaps matching TRBD1 (6 bases). The CDR3 is 13 amino acids. Germline V gene data show CDR1 as ENHRY and CDR2 as SYGVKD. Trimming stripped 7 bases from V and 2 bases from J, with 12 bases between. The CDR3 region is CAIMRGWPYEQYF. CDR3 DNA: TGTGCCATCATGAGGGGGTGGCCCTACGAGCAGTACTTC.

V and J are TRBV7-6 and TRBJ2-3, with TRBD2 identical over 9 bases. V dropped 5 bases and J dropped 0; count of bases not matched to a gene: 15. Per the germline V gene, CDR1 is SGHVS and CDR2 is FNYEAQ. This CDR3 comprises 19 residues. The chain's CDR3 is CASSRGELAGPDSTDTQYF. The CDR3 DNA sequence: TGTGCCAGCAGCCGGGGGGAACTAGCGGGCCCCGACAGCACAGATACGCAGTATTTT.

The chain links TRBV6-1 to TRBJ1-1, with D maybe TRBD1 (6 bases). Trimming took off 7 bases at V and 6 bases at J, with 18 bases between the two ends. The CDR3 spans 14 residues. Germline CDR1 is MNHNS and CDR2 is SASEGT. CDR3 residues: CASTSTRTVAEAFF. The CDR3 DNA reads TGTGCCAGCACCTCAACGAGGACAGTTGCTGAAGCTTTCTTT.

The CDR3 DNA reads as TGCGCCAGCAGCTCTAACACAGATACGCAGTATTTT. It encodes CASSSNTDTQYF. The V gene is TRBV5-1, the J gene TRBJ2-3, with D uncertain. Between the trimmed V and J ends, which lost 3 bases and 2 bases, there was a span of 4 bases. CDR3 size: 12 residues. CDR1 SGHRS and CDR2 YFSETQ come from the germline V gene.

The chain carries TRBV7-9 and TRBJ1-2; 9 nucleotides agree with TRBD1. V lost 5 bases, J lost 8 bases, and 9 bases stayed unmatched. Germline CDR1 reads SEHNR; CDR2 reads FQNEAQ (reference sequence). The CDR3 contains 14 residues. The CDR3 DNA follows: TGTGCCAGCAGCCCCCGGGACAGGGTGGGGGGCTACACCTTC. It encodes CASSPRDRVGGYTF.

V gene TRBV27 combines with J gene TRBJ2-5; 7 nucleotides align to TRBD1. The J call is uncertain, as TRBJ2-7 better fits the DNA end. The CDR3 runs to 14 residues. The germline V gene encodes CDR1 MNHEY and CDR2 SMNVEV (reference sequence). The CDR3 DNA reads TGTGCCAGCAGTTTATCGTGGACAGGCTACGAGCAGTACTTC. This translates into CASSLSWTGYEQYF.

V usage is TRBV30 and J usage is TRBJ1-1; no reliable D call. Trimming removed 3 bases at V and 0 bases at J, with 5 bases between. The length of the CDR3 is 12 residues. CDR1 and CDR2 (germline): GTSNPN, SVGIG (reference sequence). Here the CDR3 DNA reads TGTGCCTGGAGCAACATGAACACTGAAGCTTTCTTT. The encoded protein is CAWSNMNTEAFF.

The rearrangement uses TRBV27 and TRBJ1-2, with a tentative D call TRBD1 (5 bases). CDR1 and CDR2 from the germline V gene are MNHEY and SMNVEV (reference sequence). The CDR3 covers 13 residues. The ends were cut back, 4 bases at V and 8 bases at J, with 14 bases in the middle. The CDR3 loop reads CASSSLLTDGYTF. CDR3 nucleotides: TGTGCCAGCAGTTCCCTACTGACAGACGGCTACACCTTC.

In DNA form, the CDR3 reads TGCGCCAGCAGCCCTGTCCTGCTCCGAGAAGAGACCCAGTACTTC. This gives the protein CASSPVLLREETQYF. J is TRBJ2-5 and V is TRBV5-1; D not certain. The CDR3 has 15 amino acids. The germline CDR1 and CDR2 sequences are SGHRS and YFSETQ. Trimming removed 4 bases at V and 3 bases at J, with 16 bases between. Complete variable domain (other parts from reference TRBV5-1 and TRBJ2-5): KAGVTQTPRYLIKTRGQQVTLSCSPISGHRSVSWYQQTPGQGLQFLFEYFSETQRNKGNFPGRFSGRQFSNSRSEMNVSTLELGDSALYLCASSPVLLREETQYFGPGTRLLVL.

The chain has TRBV7-2 and TRBJ1-2; D call uncertain. Deletions cut 0 bases from V and 2 bases from J, with 13 bases between. The CDR3 has 16 residues. Germline loops: CDR1 SGHTA, CDR2 FQGNSA. CDR3 nucleotides: TGTGCCAGCAGCTTAGCGGGCCAGTACTTCAACTATGGCTACACCTTC. This gives the protein CASSLAGQYFNYGYTF.

The chain has TRBV19 and TRBJ2-4, with D hard to call. The CDR3 sequence is 13 residues long. Germline lookup yields CDR1 LNHDA and CDR2 SQIVND (reference sequence). The V gene lost 1 base and the J gene lost 8 bases, with 9 bases spanning the gap. The CDR3 sequence is CASSIGHRDIQYF. The CDR3 DNA follows: TGTGCCAGTAGTATAGGGCATCGGGACATTCAGTACTTC.

This chain uses TRBV10-1 with TRBJ1-3; 7 positions match TRBD1. CDR3 length equals 16 residues. Germline trimming cut 7 bases from V and 0 bases from J; bases unmatched to any gene: 9. The germline V gene has CDR1 WNHNN and CDR2 SYGVQD (reference sequence). The CDR3, as DNA: TGCGCCAGCACGGGACAGAATACCTGCTCTGGAAACACCATATATTTT. Its translation: CASTGQNTCSGNTIYF.

V usage is TRBV2 and J usage is TRBJ2-5; 10 nucleotides agree with TRBD1. The closer fit of TRBJ2-7 to the DNA end suggests the J call may be wrong. The CDR3 contains 12 residues. In germline, CDR1 is SNHLY, CDR2 FYNNEI. The CDR3 loop reads CAGFGQGGEQYF. The CDR3 nucleotides are TGTGCCGGATTTGGACAGGGGGGCGAGCAGTACTTC.

The chain joins TRBV27 to TRBJ1-2; tentatively, D is TRBD1 (6 bases). Per germline, CDR1 MNHEY and CDR2 SMNVEV (reference sequence). Trimming left V 8 bases short and J 3 bases short, with 13 bases between. This CDR3 contains 13 residues. The CDR3 nucleotides read TGTGCCAGCTCCCCCGGGACACACTATGGCTACACCTTC. It encodes CASSPGTHYGYTF.

The rearrangement uses TRBV6-6 and TRBJ2-7; D unclear. V dropped 4 bases and J dropped 7 bases, with 8 bases sitting between them. The CDR3 is 11 amino acids. Germline V lookup: CDR1 MNHNY, CDR2 SVGAGI (reference sequence). The CDR3 DNA follows: TGTGCCAGCAGTTCCGCCGGGGAGCAGTACTTC. Protein: CASSSAGEQYF.

The J gene is TRBJ1-5, the V gene TRBV4-2; the D is unclear. Germline values: CDR1 LGHNA, CDR2 YNFKEQ. Deletions cut 1 base from V and 2 bases from J, with 6 bases between. The CDR3 sequence is 14 residues long. In DNA form, the CDR3 reads TGTGCCAGCAGCCAAGTGTCGGGCAATCAGCCCCAGCATTTT. Its protein is CASSQVSGNQPQHF.

The chain recombines TRBV7-9 with TRBJ2-1; 8 nucleotides align to TRBD1. V trimming: 5 bases; J trimming: 10 bases; junction bases outside the gene matches: 13. Per germline, CDR1 SEHNR and CDR2 FQNEAQ (reference sequence). The CDR3 is 15 residues long. In nucleotides, the CDR3 is TGTGCCAGCAGCAACTTGCCGGGACAGGTCCAAGAGCAGTTCTTC. Its translation: CASSNLPGQVQEQFF.

The rearrangement joins TRBV6-6 to TRBJ2-5; TRBD1 might be the D (5 bases). This CDR3 is 14 amino acids long. The germline CDR1 and CDR2 sequences are MNHNY and SVGAGI (reference sequence). V was clipped by 2 bases and J by 5 bases, with 12 bases between them. Here the CDR3 reads CASSYRTYAETQYF. For the CDR3, the DNA is TGTGCCAGCAGTTACAGGACATATGCGGAGACCCAGTACTTC.

V is TRBV14 and J is TRBJ2-2; 13 bases line up with TRBD2. The germline gives CDR1 SGHDN, CDR2 FVKESK. V dropped 2 bases and J dropped 0; count of bases not matched to a gene: 15. The CDR3 is made up of 22 amino acids. DNA for the CDR3: TGTGCCAGCAGCCAAACAAGACTAGCGGGAGGTACTATTTACGCGAACACCGGGGAGCTGTTTTTT. Its translation: CASSQTRLAGGTIYANTGELFF.